A single sample is the source of the 13 T cell receptor beta chains below, sequenced in a study of blood T cell repertoires in COVID-19. Clones were sequenced by immunoSEQ multiplex PCR, and TCRdb holds only the in-frame ones, with some missing. Altogether roughly 260,000 clones are present, about 85% being singletons, with the ten largest covering roughly 4%. Sequences were obtained from peripheral blood. The source of these receptors is a man between 60 and 75 years old who had recovered from COVID-19.

V gene TRBV11-2 combines with J gene TRBJ1-1, with 9 bases that match TRBD1. The trim removed 5 bases at V and 3 bases at J, leaving 16 bases unmatched. CDR1 SGHAT and CDR2 FQNNGV come from the germline V gene. The CDR3 covers 18 residues. The CDR3 DNA is TGTGCCAGCAGCCAGAGGGGGGACAGGGTATTTTGGGACACTGAAGCTTTCTTT. This codes for CASSQRGDRVFWDTEAFF.

This chain uses TRBV5-1 with TRBJ2-1; D is possibly TRBD1 (7 bases). From germline, CDR1 is SGHRS and CDR2 YFSETQ. V was shortened by 2 bases and J by 14 bases, with 14 bases between the two germline ends. The CDR3 loop spans 12 amino acids. Here the CDR3 reads CASSFGDREEFF. Here the CDR3 DNA reads TGCGCCAGCAGCTTTGGAGACAGGGAGGAGTTCTTC.

The rearrangement links TRBV20-1 to TRBJ1-5; D not certain. Germline V gives CDR1 DFQATT, CDR2 SNEGSKA (reference sequence). CDR3 size: 8 residues. Trimming left V 4 bases short and J 15 bases short, with 7 bases between. The CDR3 DNA sequence: TGCAGTGCTAATGGGCTGCATTTT. Residues: CSANGLHF.

The CDR3 protein is CASSLRGLGEKLFF. The CDR3 DNA is TGCGCCAGCAGCTTGCGGGGGTTGGGTGAAAAACTGTTTTTT. The rearrangement uses TRBV5-1 and TRBJ1-4, with D maybe TRBD1 (5 bases). This CDR3 comprises 14 residues. V was trimmed by 1 base and J by 7 bases, leaving 11 bases between them. The V gene's germline CDR1 is SGHRS and CDR2 YFSETQ.

The chain employs TRBV14 and TRBJ2-5; 11 nucleotides line up with TRBD2. V lost 1 base, J lost 2 bases, and 6 bases stayed unmatched. From germline, CDR1 is SGHDN and CDR2 FVKESK. The CDR3 has 17 amino acids. The CDR3 sequence is CASSQGRSGGGQETQYF. In nucleotides, the CDR3 is TGTGCCAGCAGCCAAGGTCGTAGCGGGGGGGGGCAAGAGACCCAGTACTTC.

The chain combines TRBV19 with TRBJ2-3; D is possibly TRBD2 (6 bases). The germline CDR1 and CDR2 sequences are LNHDA and SQIVND (reference sequence). V gave up 3 bases and J gave up 0 bases, with 13 bases separating them. CDR3 length: 16 amino acids. CDR3 sequence reads: CASSIRILASTDTQYF. For the CDR3, the DNA is TGTGCCAGTAGTATCAGGATACTAGCTAGCACAGATACGCAGTATTTT.

This clone appeared once. The rearrangement links TRBV19 to TRBJ1-1; 10 bases fit TRBD1. Looked up from germline, CDR1 is LNHDA and CDR2 is SQIVND (reference sequence). J lost 0 bases, V lost 4 bases, and 8 bases had no gene match. CDR3 length equals 17 residues. CDR3 nucleotides: TGTGCCAGTAGTACCCGCCGGGGACAGGGGATGAACACTGAAGCTTTCTTT. Translated: CASSTRRGQGMNTEAFF. The whole variable domain, remainder taken from reference TRBV19 and TRBJ1-1, is DGGITQSPKYLFRKEGQNVTLSCEQNLNHDAMYWYRQDPGQGLRLIYYSQIVNDFQKGDIAEGYSVSREKKESFPLTVTSAQKNPTAFYLCASSTRRGQGMNTEAFFGQGTRLTVV.

The J gene is TRBJ1-2, the V gene TRBV5-6, with a weak D call TRBD1 (5 bases). The CDR3 has 14 residues. The V and J ends lost 2 bases and 7 bases respectively, with 15 bases between them. Germline CDR1 and CDR2: SGHDT and YYEEEE. CDR3 amino acids: CASSFPGVVGGYTF. CDR3 sequence (DNA): TGTGCCAGCAGCTTTCCGGGGGTCGTAGGTGGCTACACCTTC.

The chain has TRBV12-5 and TRBJ2-6; 7 bases fit TRBD1. CDR3 length equals 15 residues. V was clipped by 1 base and J by 5 bases; unmatched bases: 2. The germline V gene has CDR1 LGHNT and CDR2 FRNRAP. The CDR3 region is CASGLGQGRANVLTF. The CDR3 DNA sequence: TGTGCTAGTGGTTTGGGACAGGGAAGGGCCAACGTCCTGACTTTC.

This clone was found a few times. The CDR3 is CATSGGQGERGYTF. CDR3 bases: TGTGCCACCAGTGGAGGACAGGGGGAACGTGGCTACACCTTC. The rearrangement links TRBV24-1 to TRBJ1-2; 10 nucleotides agree with TRBD1. The CDR3 is made up of 14 amino acids. CDR1 is KGHDR and CDR2 is SFDVKD in the germline V gene. The junction had 6 bases not matched to a gene; V was cut back by 5 bases and J by 7 bases.

This clone came up once. The V gene is TRBV6-2 or TRBV6-3, the J gene TRBJ1-5; 7 bases align to TRBD1. The CDR3 length is 14 residues. The V gene end was trimmed by 6 bases and the J gene end by 5 bases; junction bases not matched to a gene: 7. Germline V gene data show CDR1 as MNHEY and CDR2 as SVGEGT. CDR3 DNA: TGTGCCAGCAGCCCCGGGACAGAGTATCAGCCCCAGCATTTT. Its protein product is CASSPGTEYQPQHF.

This chain uses TRBV11-3 with TRBJ2-1, with 13 nucleotides matching TRBD2. V dropped 5 bases and J dropped 6; count of bases not matched to a gene: 7. This CDR3 has 16 amino acids. CDR1 and CDR2 (germline): SGHNT, YENEEA. As DNA, the CDR3 is TGTGCCAGCAGCGCCCAAACTAGCGGGGGGGCCAATGAGCAGTTCTTC. Translated: CASSAQTSGGANEQFF.

The chain carries TRBV6-2 or TRBV6-3 and TRBJ2-2, with TRBD2 matching over 8 bases. After removal of 5 bases from V and 1 base from J, the junction contained 6 bases not matched to a gene. The CDR3 is made up of 16 amino acids. Germline CDR1 and CDR2: MNHEY and SVGEGT. The CDR3 loop is CASSPKLAVNTGELFF. The CDR3 coding sequence is TGTGCCAGCAGTCCCAAACTAGCGGTGAACACCGGGGAGCTGTTTTTT.